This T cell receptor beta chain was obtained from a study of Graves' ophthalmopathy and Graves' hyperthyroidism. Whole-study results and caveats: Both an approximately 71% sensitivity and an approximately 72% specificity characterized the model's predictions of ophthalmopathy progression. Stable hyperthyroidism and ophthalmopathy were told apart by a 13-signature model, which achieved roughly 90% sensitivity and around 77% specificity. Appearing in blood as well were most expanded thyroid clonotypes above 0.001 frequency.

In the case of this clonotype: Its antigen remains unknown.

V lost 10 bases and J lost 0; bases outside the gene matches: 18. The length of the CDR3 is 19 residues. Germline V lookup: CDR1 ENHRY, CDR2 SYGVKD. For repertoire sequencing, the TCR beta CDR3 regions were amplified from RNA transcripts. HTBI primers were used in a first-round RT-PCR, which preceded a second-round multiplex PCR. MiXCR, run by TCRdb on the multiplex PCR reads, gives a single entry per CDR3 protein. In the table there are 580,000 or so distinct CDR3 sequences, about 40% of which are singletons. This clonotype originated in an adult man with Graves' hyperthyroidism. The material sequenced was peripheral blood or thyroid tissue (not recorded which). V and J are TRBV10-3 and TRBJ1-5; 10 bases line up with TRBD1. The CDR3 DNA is TGTGCCAGCAGCAACGCCGGGACAGGGGCGGTTTATAGCAATCAGCCCCAGCATTTT. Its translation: CASSNAGTGAVYSNQPQHF.